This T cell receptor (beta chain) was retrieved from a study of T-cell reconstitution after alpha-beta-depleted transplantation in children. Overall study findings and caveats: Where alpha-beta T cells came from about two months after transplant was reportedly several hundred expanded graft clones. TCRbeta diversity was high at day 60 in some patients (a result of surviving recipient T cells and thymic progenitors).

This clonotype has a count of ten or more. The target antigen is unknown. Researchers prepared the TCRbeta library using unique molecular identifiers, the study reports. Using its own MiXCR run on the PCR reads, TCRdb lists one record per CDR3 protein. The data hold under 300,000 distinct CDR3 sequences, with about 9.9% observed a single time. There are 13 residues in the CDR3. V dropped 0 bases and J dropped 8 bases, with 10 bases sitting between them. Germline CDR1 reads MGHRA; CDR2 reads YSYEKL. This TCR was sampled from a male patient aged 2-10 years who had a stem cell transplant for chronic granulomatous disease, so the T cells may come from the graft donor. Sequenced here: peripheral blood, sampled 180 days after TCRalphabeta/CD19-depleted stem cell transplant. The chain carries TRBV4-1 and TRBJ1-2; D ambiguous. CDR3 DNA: TGCGCCAGCAGCCAAGATGGTGCCGGAGGCTACACCTTC. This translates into CASSQDGAGGYTF.